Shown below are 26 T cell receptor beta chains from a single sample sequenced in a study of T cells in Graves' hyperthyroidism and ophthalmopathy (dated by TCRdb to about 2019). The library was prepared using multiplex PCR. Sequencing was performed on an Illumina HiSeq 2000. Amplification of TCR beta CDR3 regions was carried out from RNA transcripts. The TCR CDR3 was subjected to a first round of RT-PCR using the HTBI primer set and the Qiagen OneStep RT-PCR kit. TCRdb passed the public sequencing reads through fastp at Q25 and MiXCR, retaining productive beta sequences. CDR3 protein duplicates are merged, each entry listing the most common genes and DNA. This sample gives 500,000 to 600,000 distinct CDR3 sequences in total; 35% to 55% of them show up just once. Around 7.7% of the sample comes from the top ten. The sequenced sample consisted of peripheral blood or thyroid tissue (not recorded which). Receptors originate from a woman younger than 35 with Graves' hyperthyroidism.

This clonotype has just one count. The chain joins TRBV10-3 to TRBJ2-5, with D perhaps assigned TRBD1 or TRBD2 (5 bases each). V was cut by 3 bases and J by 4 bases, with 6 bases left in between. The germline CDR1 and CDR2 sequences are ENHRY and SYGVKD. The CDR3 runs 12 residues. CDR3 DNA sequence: TGTGCCATCAGTGACGGGACAGAGACCCAGTACTTC. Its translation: CAISDGTETQYF.

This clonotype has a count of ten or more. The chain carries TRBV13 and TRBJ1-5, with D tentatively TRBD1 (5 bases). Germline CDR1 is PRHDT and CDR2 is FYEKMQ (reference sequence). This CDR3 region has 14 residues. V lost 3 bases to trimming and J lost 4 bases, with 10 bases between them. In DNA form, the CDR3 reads TGTGCCAGCAGCTTCACCAGGGATAATCAGCCCCAGCATTTT. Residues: CASSFTRDNQPQHF.

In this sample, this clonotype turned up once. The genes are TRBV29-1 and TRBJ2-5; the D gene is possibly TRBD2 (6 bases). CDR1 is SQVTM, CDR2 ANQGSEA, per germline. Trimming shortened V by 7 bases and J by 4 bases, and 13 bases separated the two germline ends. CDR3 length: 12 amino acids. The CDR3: CSGWQGGETQYF. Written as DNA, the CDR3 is TGCAGCGGATGGCAGGGAGGAGAGACCCAGTACTTC.

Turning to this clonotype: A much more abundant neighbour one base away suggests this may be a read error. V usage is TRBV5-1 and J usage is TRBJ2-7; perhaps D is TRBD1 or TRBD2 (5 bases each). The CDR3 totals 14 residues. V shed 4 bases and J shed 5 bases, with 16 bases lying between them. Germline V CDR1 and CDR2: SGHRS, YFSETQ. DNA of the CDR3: TGCGCCAGCAGCCCAGGGCGGACTCCCCACGAGCAGTACTTC. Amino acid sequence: CASSPGRTPHEQYF.

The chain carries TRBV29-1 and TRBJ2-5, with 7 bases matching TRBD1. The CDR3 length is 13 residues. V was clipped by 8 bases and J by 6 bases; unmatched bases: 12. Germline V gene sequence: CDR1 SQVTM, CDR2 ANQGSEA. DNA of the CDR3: TGCAGCTCACCAACAGGGGATGCGCAGACCCAGTACTTC. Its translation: CSSPTGDAQTQYF.

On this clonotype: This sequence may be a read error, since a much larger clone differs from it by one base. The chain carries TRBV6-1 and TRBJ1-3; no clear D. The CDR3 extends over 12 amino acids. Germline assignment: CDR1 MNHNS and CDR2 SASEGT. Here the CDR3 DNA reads TGTGTCAGCACCTTCCAGAGAAACACCATATATTTT. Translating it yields CVSTFQRNTIYF.

For the CDR3, the DNA is TGCAGTGCTAGACTGAGCGCTAGCGGATCCTACGAGCAGTACTTC. The encoded protein is CSARLSASGSYEQYF. This sequence joins TRBV20-1 and TRBJ2-7, with 7 bases identical to TRBD2. CDR1 DFQATT and CDR2 SNEGSKA come from the germline V gene (reference sequence). This CDR3 spans 15 amino acids. The trim removed 2 bases at V and 1 base at J, leaving 8 bases unmatched.

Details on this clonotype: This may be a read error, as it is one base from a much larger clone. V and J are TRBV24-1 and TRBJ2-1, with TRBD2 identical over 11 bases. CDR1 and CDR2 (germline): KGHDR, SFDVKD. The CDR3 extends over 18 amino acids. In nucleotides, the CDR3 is TGTGCCACCAGTGATTTGCAAACTAGCGGGAGTAACTACGATGAGCAGTTCTTC. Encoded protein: CATSDLQTSGSNYDEQFF.

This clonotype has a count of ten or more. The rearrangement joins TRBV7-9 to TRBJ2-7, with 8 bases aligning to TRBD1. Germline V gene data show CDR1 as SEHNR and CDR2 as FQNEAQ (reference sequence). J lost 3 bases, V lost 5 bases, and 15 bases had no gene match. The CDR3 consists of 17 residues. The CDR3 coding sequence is TGTGCCAGCAGCCTACATTCATCGGACAGGGTGGTCTACGAGCAGTACTTC. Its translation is CASSLHSSDRVVYEQYF.

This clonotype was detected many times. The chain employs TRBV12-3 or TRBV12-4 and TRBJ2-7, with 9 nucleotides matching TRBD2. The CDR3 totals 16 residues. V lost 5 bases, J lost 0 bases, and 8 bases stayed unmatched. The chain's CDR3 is CASSDSGRGFSYEQYF. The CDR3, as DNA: TGTGCCAGCAGTGATAGCGGGAGAGGATTCTCCTACGAGCAGTACTTC.

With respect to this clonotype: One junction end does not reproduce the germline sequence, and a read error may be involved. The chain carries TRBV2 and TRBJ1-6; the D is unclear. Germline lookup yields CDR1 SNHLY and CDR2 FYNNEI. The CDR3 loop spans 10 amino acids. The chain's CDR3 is CAISETTVHF. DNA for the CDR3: TGTGCCATCAGTGAGACAACCGTCCACTTT. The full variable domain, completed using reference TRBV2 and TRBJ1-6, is EPEVTQTPSHQVTQMGQEVILRCVPISNHLYFYWYRQILGQKVEFLVSFYNNEISEKSEIFDDQFSVERPDGSNFTLKIRSTKLEDSAMYFCAISETTVHFGNGTRLTVT.

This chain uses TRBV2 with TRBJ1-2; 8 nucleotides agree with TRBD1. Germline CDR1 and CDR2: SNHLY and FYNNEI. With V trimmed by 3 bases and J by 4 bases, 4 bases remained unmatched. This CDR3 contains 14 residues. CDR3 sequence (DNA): TGTGCCAGCAGTGATTTGACAGGGGCCTATGGCTACACCTTC. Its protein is CASSDLTGAYGYTF. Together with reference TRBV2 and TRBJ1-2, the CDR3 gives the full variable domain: EPEVTQTPSHQVTQMGQEVILRCVPISNHLYFYWYRQILGQKVEFLVSFYNNEISEKSEIFDDQFSVERPDGSNFTLKIRSTKLEDSAMYFCASSDLTGAYGYTFGSGTRLTVV.

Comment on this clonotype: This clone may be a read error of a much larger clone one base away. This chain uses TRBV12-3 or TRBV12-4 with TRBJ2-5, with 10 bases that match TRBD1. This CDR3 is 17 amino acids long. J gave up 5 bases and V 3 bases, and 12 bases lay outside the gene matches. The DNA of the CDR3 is TGTGCCAGCAGTTTTGCCCCCCGGACAGGGGGAGGGGAGACCCAGTACTTC. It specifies CASSFAPRTGGGETQYF.

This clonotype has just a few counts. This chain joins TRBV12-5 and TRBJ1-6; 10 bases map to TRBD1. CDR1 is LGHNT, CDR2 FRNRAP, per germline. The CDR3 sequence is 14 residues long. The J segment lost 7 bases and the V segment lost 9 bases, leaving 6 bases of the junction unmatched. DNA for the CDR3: TGTGCTAGAGAAAGGGGACAGGGGAATTCACCCCTCCACTTT. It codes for CARERGQGNSPLHF.

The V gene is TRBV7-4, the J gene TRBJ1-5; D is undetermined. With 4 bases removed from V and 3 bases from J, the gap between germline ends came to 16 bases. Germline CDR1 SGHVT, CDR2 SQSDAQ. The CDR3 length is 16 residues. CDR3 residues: CASSSCVREANQPQHF. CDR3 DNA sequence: TGTGCCAGCAGCTCGTGCGTCCGGGAGGCCAATCAGCCCCAGCATTTT.

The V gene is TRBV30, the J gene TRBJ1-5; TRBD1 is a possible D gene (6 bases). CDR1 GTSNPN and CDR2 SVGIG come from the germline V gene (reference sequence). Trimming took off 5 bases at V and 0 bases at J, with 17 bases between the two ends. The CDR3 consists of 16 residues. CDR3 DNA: TGTGCCTGGCGACCCACGGTAGGGGGTAGCAATCAGCCCCAGCATTTT. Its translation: CAWRPTVGGSNQPQHF.

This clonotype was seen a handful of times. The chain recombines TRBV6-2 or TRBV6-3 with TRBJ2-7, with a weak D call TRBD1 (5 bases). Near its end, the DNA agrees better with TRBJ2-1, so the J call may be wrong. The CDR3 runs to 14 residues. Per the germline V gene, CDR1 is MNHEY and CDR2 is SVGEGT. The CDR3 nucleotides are TGTGCCAGCAGTTACTCCTCGGACACCAATGAGCAGTTCTTC. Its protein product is CASSYSSDTNEQFF.

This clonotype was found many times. The CDR3 bases are TGCGCCAGCAGCTTTCAGGGGCCAGACACTGAAGCTTTCTTT. Protein product: CASSFQGPDTEAFF. The gene calls are TRBV5-1 and TRBJ1-1; maybe TRBD1 (6 bases). The CDR3 has 14 residues. Trimming pared 2 bases from V and 3 bases from J, leaving 11 bases between. Germline V gene lookup returns CDR1 SGHRS and CDR2 YFSETQ.

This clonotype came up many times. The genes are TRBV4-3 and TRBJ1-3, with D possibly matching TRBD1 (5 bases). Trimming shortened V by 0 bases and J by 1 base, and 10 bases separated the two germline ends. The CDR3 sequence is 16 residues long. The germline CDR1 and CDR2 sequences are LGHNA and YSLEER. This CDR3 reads CASSQDPGRSGNTIYF. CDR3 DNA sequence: TGCGCCAGCAGCCAAGATCCAGGGAGATCTGGAAACACCATATATTTT.

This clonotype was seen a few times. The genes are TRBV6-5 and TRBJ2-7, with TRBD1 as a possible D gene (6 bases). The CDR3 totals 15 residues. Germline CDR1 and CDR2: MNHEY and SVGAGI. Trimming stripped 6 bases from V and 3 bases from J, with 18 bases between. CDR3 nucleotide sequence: TGTGCCAGCAGCCCCGACAGGCGGGTGAGCTACGAGCAGTACTTC. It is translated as CASSPDRRVSYEQYF.

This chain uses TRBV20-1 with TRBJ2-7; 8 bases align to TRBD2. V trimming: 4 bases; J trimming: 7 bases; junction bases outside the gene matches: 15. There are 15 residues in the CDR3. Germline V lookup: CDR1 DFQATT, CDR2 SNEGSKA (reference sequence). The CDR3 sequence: CSATVAGPPYNEQYF. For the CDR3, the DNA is TGCAGTGCTACCGTAGCGGGACCCCCTTACAATGAGCAGTACTTC.

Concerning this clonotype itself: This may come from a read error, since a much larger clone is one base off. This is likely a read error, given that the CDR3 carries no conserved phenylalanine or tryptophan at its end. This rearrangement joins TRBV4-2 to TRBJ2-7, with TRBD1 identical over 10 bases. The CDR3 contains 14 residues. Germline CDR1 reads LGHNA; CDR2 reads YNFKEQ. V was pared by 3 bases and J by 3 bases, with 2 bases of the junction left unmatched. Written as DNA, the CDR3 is TGTGCCAGCAGCCAGAGGACAGGGGGCTACGAGCAGTACTTG. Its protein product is CASSQRTGGYEQYL.

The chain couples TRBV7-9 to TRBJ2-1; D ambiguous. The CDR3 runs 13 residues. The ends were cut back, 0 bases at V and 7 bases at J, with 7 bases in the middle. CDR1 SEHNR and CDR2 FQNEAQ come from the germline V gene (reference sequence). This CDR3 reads CASSLARQNEQFF. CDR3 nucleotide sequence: TGTGCCAGCAGCTTAGCGCGGCAGAATGAGCAGTTCTTC.

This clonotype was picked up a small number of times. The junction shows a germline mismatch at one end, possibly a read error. CDR3 sequence: CSVERWDRGREKLSF. The DNA of the CDR3 is TGCAGCGTCGAAAGATGGGACAGGGGGCGTGAAAAGCTGTCTTTT. This chain uses TRBV29-1 with TRBJ2-2; 12 nucleotides align to TRBD1. Germline CDR1 SQVTM, CDR2 ANQGSEA. The CDR3 runs 15 residues.

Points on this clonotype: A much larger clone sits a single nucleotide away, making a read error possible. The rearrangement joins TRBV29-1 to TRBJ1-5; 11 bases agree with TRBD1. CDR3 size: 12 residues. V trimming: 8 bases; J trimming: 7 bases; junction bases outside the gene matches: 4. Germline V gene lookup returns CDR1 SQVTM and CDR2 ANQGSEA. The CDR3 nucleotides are TGCAGCTGGGGACAGGGGGGGCAGCCCCAGCATTTT. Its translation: CSWGQGGQPQHF.

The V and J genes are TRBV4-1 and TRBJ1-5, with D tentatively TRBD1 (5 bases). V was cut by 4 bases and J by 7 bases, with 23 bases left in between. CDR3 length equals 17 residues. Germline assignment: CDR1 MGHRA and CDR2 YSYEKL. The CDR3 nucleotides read TGCGCCAGCAGCCCTATTCCGGGACGCCTCGCCCCACAGCCCCAGCATTTT. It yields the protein CASSPIPGRLAPQPQHF.